One sample yielded the 8 T cell receptor beta chains listed below, sequenced in a study of blood T cell repertoires in COVID-19. The data were produced by immunoSEQ multiplex PCR, yet TCRdb's version contains in-frame clones alone and is incomplete. The sample holds about 430,000 clones, approximately 91% seen once. Sequenced input: PBMCs or T cells enriched from blood (not recorded which). The receptors here all came from a woman aged 18 to 35 who had been exposed to COVID-19.

V and J are TRBV7-9 and TRBJ2-5; no clear D gene. V was trimmed by 7 bases and J by 5 bases, leaving 17 bases between them. Germline CDR1 and CDR2: SEHNR and FQNEAQ (reference sequence). CDR3 length: 14 amino acids. The CDR3 region is CASIKPGLTETQYF. CDR3 nucleotides: TGTGCCAGCATCAAACCCGGGTTAACGGAGACCCAGTACTTC.

The rearrangement links TRBV4-2 to TRBJ2-7, with a tentative D call TRBD2 (7 bases). The germline V and J ends were trimmed by 0 bases and 2 bases, with 11 bases remaining between them. Per germline, CDR1 LGHNA and CDR2 YNFKEQ. CDR3 size: 15 residues. The CDR3 region is CASSQERGGAYEQYF. In DNA form, the CDR3 reads TGTGCCAGCAGCCAAGAAAGGGGGGGGGCCTACGAGCAGTACTTC.

The chain couples TRBV7-7 to TRBJ2-7; 7 positions agree with TRBD1. CDR1 SSHAT and CDR2 FNYEAQ come from the germline V gene (reference sequence). The CDR3 is 15 residues long. V dropped 2 bases and J dropped 3; count of bases not matched to a gene: 7. CDR3 in DNA: TGTGCCAGCAGCTTACGAGGGGGCGATGGCTACGAGCAGTACTTC. Protein sequence: CASSLRGGDGYEQYF.

The chain links TRBV19 to TRBJ2-4; D unresolved. Germline CDR1 is LNHDA and CDR2 is SQIVND (reference sequence). This CDR3 region has 13 residues. V lost 5 bases and J 2 bases, leaving 7 bases between the germline ends. CDR3 in amino acids: CASSLSPKNIQYF. The CDR3 DNA sequence: TGTGCCAGTAGTCTAAGCCCCAAAAACATTCAGTACTTC.

This chain uses TRBV28 with TRBJ1-3, with D possibly being TRBD1 (5 bases). This CDR3 contains 15 residues. V was shortened by 3 bases and J by 2 bases, with 11 bases between the two germline ends. The germline gives CDR1 MDHEN, CDR2 SYDVKM. CDR3 loop: CASSFWAGPGNTIYF. CDR3 sequence (DNA): TGTGCCAGCAGTTTTTGGGCAGGGCCTGGAAACACCATATATTTT.

In DNA form, the CDR3 reads TGTGCCAGCAGCTTAGACTACTACGAGCAGTACTTC. It codes for CASSLDYYEQYF. This sequence joins TRBV7-2 and TRBJ2-7; D remains unclear. The V and J ends lost 1 base and 3 bases respectively, with 4 bases between them. CDR1 SGHTA and CDR2 FQGNSA come from the germline V gene. The CDR3 contains 12 residues.

V usage is TRBV7-2 and J usage is TRBJ1-3, with D perhaps matching TRBD1 (6 bases). Germline CDR1 reads SGHTA; CDR2 reads FQGNSA. CDR3 length equals 16 residues. The V end was cut by 5 bases, the J end by 2 bases, with 16 bases between. In DNA, the CDR3 is TGTGCCAGCAGCGCCTCGGCGGCAGGGGCTGGAAACACCATATATTTT. This encodes CASSASAAGAGNTIYF.

CDR3 DNA: TGCGCCAGCAGCCCCAGGGCAGGTAGCTCCTACAATGAGCAGTTCTTC. This codes for CASSPRAGSSYNEQFF. The chain recombines TRBV4-1 with TRBJ2-1; maybe TRBD1 (5 bases). Germline-derived CDR1 and CDR2 are MGHRA and YSYEKL. V gave up 4 bases and J gave up 0 bases, with 13 bases separating them. CDR3 length equals 16 residues.